The 13 T cell receptor beta chains below come from one sample, sequenced in a study of T-cell reconstitution after alpha-beta-depleted transplantation in children. This sample's TCRbeta library carried unique molecular identifier barcodes. TCRdb reprocessed the PCR reads via MiXCR and lists one record per CDR3 protein. The table lists just under 350,000 distinct CDR3 sequences, around 15% of them singletons. This specimen consisted of PBMCs, mostly from graft donor cells, obtained 360 days after TCRalphabeta/CD19-depleted stem cell transplant. The receptors come from a male patient aged 2-9 years who had a stem cell transplant for acute lymphoblastic leukemia, so the T cells may come from the graft donor.

This clonotype turned up a few times. This chain joins TRBV6-6 and TRBJ2-2; D call uncertain. The CDR3 loop spans 13 amino acids. Trimming shortened V by 8 bases and J by 5 bases, and 12 bases separated the two germline ends. CDR1 and CDR2 from the germline V gene are MNHNY and SVGAGI (reference sequence). CDR3 amino acids: CASPFGPTGELFF. As DNA, the CDR3 is TGTGCCAGCCCCTTTGGGCCGACCGGGGAGCTGTTTTTT.

The J gene is TRBJ2-5, the V gene TRBV6-1; TRBD1 matches at 8 bases. Germline V gives CDR1 MNHNS, CDR2 SASEGT. Germline trimming cut 6 bases from V and 3 bases from J; bases unmatched to any gene: 12. The CDR3 contains 16 residues. In DNA form, the CDR3 reads TGTGCCAGCAGCCACAACATAAAGACAGGGGAAGAGACCCAGTACTTC. Residues: CASSHNIKTGEETQYF.

This clonotype was detected ten times or more. V gene TRBV5-1 combines with J gene TRBJ2-3; unclear D gene. Germline V CDR1 and CDR2: SGHRS, YFSETQ. Trimming removed 2 bases at V and 0 bases at J, with 7 bases between. CDR3 length equals 14 residues. CDR3 amino acids: CASSLSDSTDTQYF. CDR3 sequence (DNA): TGCGCCAGCAGCTTATCCGATAGCACAGATACGCAGTATTTT.

This clonotype was counted between two and nine times. The V and J genes are TRBV4-3 and TRBJ1-2; D possibly corresponds to TRBD1 (5 bases). Germline loops: CDR1 LGHNA, CDR2 YSLEER. The CDR3 length is 15 residues. Trimming took 1 base from V and 12 from J, leaving 21 bases between them. The CDR3 loop is CASSQVYMTDLLDTF. Here the CDR3 DNA reads TGCGCCAGCAGCCAAGTATATATGACAGATCTATTGGACACCTTC.

V and J are TRBV9 and TRBJ1-6; 7 positions agree with TRBD1. The CDR3 sequence is 15 residues long. The junction had 10 bases not matched to a gene; V was cut back by 6 bases and J by 7 bases. Germline V gene data show CDR1 as SGDLS and CDR2 as YYNGEE. This chain's CDR3 is CASTPGDRENSPLHF. The CDR3 DNA reads as TGTGCCAGCACCCCAGGGGACAGAGAGAATTCACCCCTCCACTTT.

There are a few counts of this clonotype. The gene calls are TRBV12-3 or TRBV12-4 and TRBJ2-1; perhaps D is TRBD1 or TRBD2 (5 bases each). The ends were cut back, 9 bases at V and 6 bases at J, with 18 bases in the middle. CDR3 length: 14 residues. For the CDR3, the DNA is TGTGCCAGAGCACCCGGGACCGCCCGCAATGAGCAGTTCTTC. This translates into CARAPGTARNEQFF.

V and J are TRBV4-1 and TRBJ2-7; D might be TRBD1 (5 bases). V gave up 1 base and J gave up 2 bases, with 12 bases separating them. The germline V gene has CDR1 MGHRA and CDR2 YSYEKL. CDR3 length equals 15 residues. CDR3 loop: CASSQALGPPYEQYF. The CDR3 coding sequence is TGCGCCAGCAGCCAAGCTTTGGGGCCACCCTACGAGCAGTACTTC.

The chain is built from TRBV14 and TRBJ1-1; D unresolved. V shed 2 bases and J shed 6 bases, with 13 bases lying between them. The germline V gene has CDR1 SGHDN and CDR2 FVKESK. The length of the CDR3 is 14 residues. This chain's CDR3 is CASSQLGLVPEAFF. The CDR3 DNA reads TGTGCCAGCAGCCAACTCGGTCTGGTCCCTGAAGCTTTCTTT. Drawing the rest from reference TRBV14 and TRBJ1-1, the complete variable domain is EAGVTQFPSHSVIEKGQTVTLRCDPISGHDNLYWYRRVMGKEIKFLLHFVKESKQDESGMPNNRFLAERTGGTYSTLKVQPAELEDSGVYFCASSQLGLVPEAFFGQGTRLTVV.

This clonotype was counted a few times. This rearrangement joins TRBV20-1 to TRBJ2-2; no reliable D call. Germline CDR1 reads DFQATT; CDR2 reads SNEGSKA (reference sequence). This CDR3 has 14 residues. Between the trimmed V and J ends, which lost 1 base and 1 base, there was a span of 7 bases. CDR3 residues: CSARGAVNTGELFF. DNA for the CDR3: TGCAGTGCTAGAGGAGCTGTGAACACCGGGGAGCTGTTTTTT.

This clonotype was detected ten times or more. Here the CDR3 reads CASSLFSRGYTF. The CDR3 DNA follows: TGTGCCAGCAGTTTATTTTCGAGGGGCTACACCTTC. The chain employs TRBV28 and TRBJ1-2; D unclear. Germline lookup yields CDR1 MDHEN and CDR2 SYDVKM. The CDR3 loop spans 12 amino acids. V dropped 1 base and J dropped 8 bases, with 8 bases sitting between them.

The V gene is TRBV6-1, the J gene TRBJ1-6; weak D call: TRBD1 (6 bases). Germline V gives CDR1 MNHNS, CDR2 SASEGT. With 6 bases removed from V and 10 bases from J, the gap between germline ends came to 13 bases. This CDR3 spans 13 amino acids. The CDR3 DNA is TGTGCCAGCAGGCACAGGGAGGGATCACCCCTCCACTTT. This gives the protein CASRHREGSPLHF.

The chain is built from TRBV4-3 and TRBJ2-7, with a tentative D call TRBD2 (5 bases). This CDR3 has 16 amino acids. V shed 3 bases and J shed 2 bases, with 17 bases lying between them. Germline loops: CDR1 LGHNA, CDR2 YSLEER. The chain's CDR3 is CASSQYRTGIPYEQYF. The CDR3 DNA reads as TGCGCCAGCAGCCAGTACCGGACGGGGATTCCCTACGAGCAGTACTTC.

The rearrangement uses TRBV20-1 and TRBJ2-7; tentatively, D is TRBD2 (5 bases). Between the trimmed V and J ends, which lost 6 bases and 3 bases, there was a span of 9 bases. Looked up from germline, CDR1 is DFQATT and CDR2 is SNEGSKA (reference sequence). There are 11 residues in the CDR3. CDR3 sequence (DNA): TGCAGTGCGGTCGGGGACTACGAGCAGTACTTC. As protein: CSAVGDYEQYF.